This passage covers 30 T cell receptor beta chains from one sample sequenced in a study of CD8+CD57+ T cells in acquired aplastic anemia. Only patients with CD8+CD57+ cell expansion on flow cytometry were chosen for sequencing. It was genomic DNA that served as the template for profiling TCR beta VDJ and CDR3. TCRdb reprocessed the reads with MiXCR, giving one entry per CDR3 protein. The sample contains over 150,000 distinct CDR3 sequences, approximately 52% of which appear only once. Material for sequencing was sorted CD4+, CD8+, or CD8+CD57+ T cells (not recorded which) from PBMCs. Every receptor here comes from a human donor with aplastic anemia.

This clonotype was observed once. The CDR3 bases are TGTGCCAGCAGTGAAGCGGCGTGGAGCTACGAGCAGTACTTC. It encodes CASSEAAWSYEQYF. This chain links TRBV6-1 with TRBJ2-7; D not resolved. In germline, CDR1 is MNHNS, CDR2 SASEGT. Trimming cost V 0 bases and J 3 bases, with 9 bases left between them. The CDR3 spans 14 residues.

This clonotype appeared a few times. J is TRBJ2-3 and V is TRBV29-1; D is undetermined. CDR1 and CDR2 from the germline V gene are SQVTM and ANQGSEA. CDR3 length equals 13 residues. Between the trimmed V and J ends, which lost 6 bases and 0 bases, there was a span of 10 bases. In DNA, the CDR3 is TGCAGCGTGACGCAGGATAGCACAGATACGCAGTATTTT. Translating it yields CSVTQDSTDTQYF.

CDR3 bases: TGCAGTATCAAGTCAGGGGATGGGCAGCCCCAGCATTTT. It codes for CSIKSGDGQPQHF. This chain uses TRBV29-1 with TRBJ1-5; possible D gene TRBD1, 6 bases. This CDR3 has 13 amino acids. Per germline, CDR1 SQVTM and CDR2 ANQGSEA.

In its sample, this clonotype was seen many times. The rearrangement uses TRBV9 and TRBJ1-1; 10 bases align to TRBD1. The germline V gene encodes CDR1 SGDLS and CDR2 YYNGEE. This CDR3 is built from 16 residues. The V gene end was trimmed by 3 bases and the J gene end by 1 base; junction bases not matched to a gene: 6. The CDR3 DNA reads as TGTGCCAGCAGCGAGCGGGACAGGGGCTCGAACACTGAAGCTTTCTTT. This translates into CASSERDRGSNTEAFF.

This clonotype showed up just a few times. A much larger clone differs by one base, so this may be a read error. This chain uses TRBV5-1 with TRBJ2-7; 11 bases align to TRBD1. The CDR3 totals 16 residues. Germline loops: CDR1 SGHRS, CDR2 YFSETQ. CDR3 sequence: CAGSLPRTGGNYEQYF. CDR3 DNA sequence: TGCGCCGGCAGCTTGCCCCGGACAGGGGGCAACTACGAGCAGTACTTC.

This chain links TRBV2 with TRBJ2-3; tentatively, D is TRBD1 (5 bases). In germline, CDR1 is SNHLY, CDR2 FYNNEI. V was cut by 5 bases and J by 3 bases, with 9 bases left in between. This CDR3 has 13 amino acids. The CDR3 DNA sequence: TGTGCCAGCAGTACAGGAGAGACAGATACGCAGTATTTT. Translated, it gives CASSTGETDTQYF.

This clonotype was recorded many times. The gene calls are TRBV10-3 and TRBJ1-2, with 10 positions matching TRBD1. Germline V lookup: CDR1 ENHRY, CDR2 SYGVKD. This CDR3 has 14 amino acids. The ends lost 3 bases at V and 4 bases at J; junction bases unmatched: 2. The CDR3 sequence: CAISDGTGAYGYTF. CDR3 nucleotide sequence: TGTGCCATCAGTGACGGGACAGGGGCCTATGGCTACACCTTC.

In its sample, this clonotype was seen a few times. A much larger clone differs by one base, so this may be a read error. The chain employs TRBV7-9 and TRBJ1-1; TRBD1 is a possible D gene (5 bases). Germline CDR1 and CDR2: SEHNR and FQNEAQ (reference sequence). The CDR3 is 13 residues long. With 4 bases removed from V and 10 bases from J, the gap between germline ends came to 16 bases. The DNA of the CDR3 is TGTGCCAGCAGCTCAGTAGTTGCGCAGGGAGCTTTCTTT. Its protein product is CASSSVVAQGAFF.

In its sample, this clonotype was seen a few times. This chain connects TRBV9 to TRBJ2-3; 12 bases match TRBD2. Trimming at V came to 4 bases and at J to 2 bases, leaving 5 bases not matched to a gene. The CDR3 extends over 16 amino acids. From germline, CDR1 is SGDLS and CDR2 YYNGEE. The DNA of the CDR3 is TGTGCCAGCAGCACAGGGACTAGCGGGTTCACAGATACGCAGTATTTT. Encoded protein: CASSTGTSGFTDTQYF.

There are many counts of this clonotype. This chain joins TRBV12-3 or TRBV12-4 and TRBJ2-2, with unresolved D. The CDR3 runs to 15 residues. Trimming cost V 1 base and J 0 bases, with 6 bases left between them. The DNA for the CDR3 is TGTGCCAGCAGTTTAGGACACCCGAACACCGGGGAGCTGTTTTTT. It yields the protein CASSLGHPNTGELFF.

The J gene is TRBJ1-2, the V gene TRBV29-1, with 9 positions matching TRBD1. The germline CDR1 and CDR2 sequences are SQVTM and ANQGSEA. The trim removed 1 base at V and 3 bases at J, leaving 6 bases unmatched. This CDR3 comprises 15 residues. The CDR3 DNA sequence: TGCAGCGTTGAAGCCCGAGGGACAGGGCACTATGGCTACACCTTC. This encodes CSVEARGTGHYGYTF.

The CDR3: CASAGQGVGGELFF. DNA for the CDR3: TGTGCCAGCGCAGGACAGGGGGTGGGTGGGGAGCTGTTTTTT. The gene calls are TRBV12-3 or TRBV12-4 and TRBJ2-2; 10 positions match TRBD1. V lost 8 bases, J lost 8 bases, and 8 bases stayed unmatched. CDR3 length: 14 residues.

In its sample, this clonotype was seen many times. The chain uses TRBV14 and TRBJ2-5, with TRBD2 as a possible D gene (6 bases). V lost 3 bases, J lost 0 bases, and 8 bases lay in between. The CDR3 loop spans 14 amino acids. CDR1 is SGHDN and CDR2 is FVKESK in the germline V gene. The CDR3 protein is CASSQRDHQETQYF. The DNA for the CDR3 is TGTGCCAGCAGCCAGCGGGACCACCAAGAGACCCAGTACTTC.

The CDR3 here is CASSIQGTRNSPLHF. The DNA of the CDR3 is TGTGCCAGCAGTATACAGGGGACGCGTAATTCACCCCTCCACTTT. The chain links TRBV12-3 or TRBV12-4 to TRBJ1-6, with 7 positions matching TRBD1. The CDR3 extends over 15 amino acids. The J segment lost 6 bases and the V segment lost 5 bases, leaving 7 bases of the junction unmatched.

The chain couples TRBV5-6 to TRBJ1-1; D is possibly TRBD1 (5 bases). Germline V gene data show CDR1 as SGHDT and CDR2 as YYEEEE. Trimming shortened V by 4 bases and J by 4 bases, and 11 bases separated the two germline ends. The CDR3 consists of 13 residues. In nucleotides, the CDR3 is TGTGCCAGCAGCCCGGTGGGGGGCACTGAAGCTTTCTTT. Its translation: CASSPVGGTEAFF.

This chain joins TRBV5-4 and TRBJ2-7, with D tentatively TRBD1 or TRBD2 (6 bases each). Germline assignment: CDR1 SGHNT and CDR2 YYREEE (reference sequence). The CDR3 extends over 13 amino acids. The V and J ends lost 1 base and 4 bases respectively, with 9 bases between them. CDR3 amino acids: CASSLPGAYEQYF. Here the CDR3 DNA reads TGTGCCAGCAGCTTGCCGGGGGCGTACGAGCAGTACTTC. The full variable domain, completed using reference TRBV5-4 and TRBJ2-7, is ETGVTQSPTHLIKTRGQQVTLRCSSQSGHNTVSWYQQALGQGPQFIFQYYREEENGRGNFPPRFSGLQFPNYSSELNVNALELDDSALYLCASSLPGAYEQYFGPGTRLTVT.

The J gene is TRBJ2-7, the V gene TRBV3-1; possibly TRBD1 or TRBD2 for D (5 bases each). V dropped 4 bases and J dropped 5 bases, with 12 bases sitting between them. Germline CDR1 is LGHDT and CDR2 is YNNKEL (reference sequence). The CDR3 contains 13 residues. For the CDR3, the DNA is TGTGCCAGCAGCCCATGGGACCGGAACGAGCAGTACTTC. Its translation: CASSPWDRNEQYF.

V gene TRBV19 combines with J gene TRBJ2-3; D is ambiguous. The CDR3 is made up of 14 amino acids. Trimming stripped 4 bases from V and 2 bases from J, with 10 bases between. From germline, CDR1 is LNHDA and CDR2 SQIVND (reference sequence). The CDR3 coding sequence is TGTGCCAGTAGTAGCACACCGACCACAGATACGCAGTATTTT. It specifies CASSSTPTTDTQYF.

Notes on this clonotype: Possible read error: a much larger clone is one base away. The rearrangement joins TRBV4-3 to TRBJ2-1; D might be TRBD2 (5 bases). The CDR3 contains 16 residues. The germline CDR1 and CDR2 sequences are LGHNA and YSLEER. The CDR3 DNA reads as TGCACCAGCAGCCAAGAGAGGGTTAGCTCCTACAATGAGCAGTTCTTC. Its translation is CTSSQERVSSYNEQFF.

The genes are TRBV29-1 and TRBJ2-5, with 7 nucleotides matching TRBD2. The CDR3 is 17 residues long. The germline gives CDR1 SQVTM, CDR2 ANQGSEA. V trimming: 3 bases; J trimming: 3 bases; junction bases outside the gene matches: 16. As DNA, the CDR3 is TGCAGCGTTGACGCTTGGGGGGGGAAGGGAGAAGAAGAGACCCAGTACTTC. This codes for CSVDAWGGKGEEETQYF.

The CDR3 DNA follows: TGTGCCACCAGCAGAGATCCACAGGGAGTCTACGAGCAGTACTTC. Translated, it gives CATSRDPQGVYEQYF. The chain recombines TRBV15 with TRBJ2-7; TRBD1 might be the D (6 bases). Trimming cost V 0 bases and J 3 bases, with 12 bases left between them. Germline assignment: CDR1 LNHNV and CDR2 YYDKDF (reference sequence). CDR3 length: 15 residues.

This clonotype was seen a handful of times. The rearrangement joins TRBV20-1 to TRBJ1-1; 8 nucleotides align to TRBD1. Trimming removed 6 bases from V and 3 bases from J; junction bases left unmatched: 3. Germline V gives CDR1 DFQATT, CDR2 SNEGSKA (reference sequence). The CDR3 has 12 amino acids. CDR3 protein: CSAQQGDTEAFF. CDR3 bases: TGCAGTGCACAACAGGGGGACACTGAAGCTTTCTTT.

Remarks on this clonotype: It may be a read error: a sequence one base away is much more abundant. The V gene is TRBV9, the J gene TRBJ1-1, with a possible D match to TRBD1 (5 bases). The CDR3 length is 16 residues. The V gene's germline CDR1 is SGDLS and CDR2 YYNGEE. The DNA of the CDR3 is TGCGCCAGCAGCTTTACTGGGGGTGTAGTAGACACTGAAGCTTTCTTT. Protein sequence: CASSFTGGVVDTEAFF.

This clonotype has a single count. The chain joins TRBV5-1 to TRBJ2-7; TRBD1 agrees at 11 bases. The germline V gene encodes CDR1 SGHRS and CDR2 YFSETQ. The CDR3 length is 13 residues. Losses at the gene ends were 10 bases for V and 5 bases for J; bases not matched to a gene: 8. In DNA, the CDR3 is TGCGCCGGACCGGGACAGGGGGACCACGAGCAGTACTTC. The encoded protein is CAGPGQGDHEQYF.

This clonotype came up many times. The chain recombines TRBV19 with TRBJ2-5, with 9 nucleotides matching TRBD1. V lost 4 bases, J lost 0 bases, and 6 bases stayed unmatched. The CDR3 length is 16 residues. The V gene's germline CDR1 is LNHDA and CDR2 SQIVND (reference sequence). The CDR3 protein is CASSNRDRAYQETQYF. In DNA, the CDR3 is TGTGCCAGTAGTAACCGGGACAGGGCGTACCAAGAGACCCAGTACTTC.

About this clonotype itself: This may stem from a read error, because a much larger clone lies one nucleotide away. V is TRBV7-6 and J is TRBJ1-4, with D tentatively TRBD1 (5 bases). This CDR3 has 15 amino acids. Germline CDR1 reads SGHVS; CDR2 reads FNYEAQ. V lost 2 bases and J 7 bases, leaving 14 bases between the germline ends. CDR3 in amino acids: CASSLLGGGSEKLFF. For the CDR3, the DNA is TGTGCCAGCAGCTTACTCGGTGGGGGAAGTGAAAAACTGTTTTTT.

This clonotype was counted many times. The chain uses TRBV6-4 and TRBJ2-1, with 9 positions matching TRBD1. Germline CDR1 and CDR2: MRHNA and SNTAGT. V lost 6 bases, J lost 5 bases, and 5 bases stayed unmatched. The CDR3 runs to 14 residues. The CDR3 loop is CASRVTGGHNEQFF. Here the CDR3 DNA reads TGTGCCAGCAGGGTGACAGGGGGGCACAATGAGCAGTTCTTC.

This clonotype was observed a few times. The rearrangement links TRBV10-2 to TRBJ2-3; TRBD2 aligns across 9 bases. This CDR3 is 16 amino acids long. Germline V gene lookup returns CDR1 WSHSY and CDR2 SAAADI. Trimming cost V 4 bases and J 3 bases; bases outside gene matches: 8. The CDR3 loop reads CASSGSQAGGTDTQYF. Written as DNA, the CDR3 is TGCGCCAGCAGTGGATCACAGGCGGGGGGGACAGATACGCAGTATTTT.

This clonotype has a count of ten or more. The chain recombines TRBV6-1 with TRBJ2-1, with D unresolved. With 4 bases removed from V and 5 bases from J, the gap between germline ends came to 9 bases. There are 13 residues in the CDR3. The germline V gene has CDR1 MNHNS and CDR2 SASEGT. CDR3 coding DNA: TGTGCCAGCAGTGCCGACACCCACAATGAGCAGTTCTTC. Amino acid sequence: CASSADTHNEQFF.

A note on this clonotype: At one end, the junction sequence differs from germline, possibly due to a read error. The rearrangement uses TRBV10-3 and TRBJ1-3, with unresolved D. Looked up from germline, CDR1 is ENHRY and CDR2 is SYGVKD. This CDR3 contains 13 residues. The DNA for the CDR3 is TGTGCCAGCAGTTACCTATCTGGAAACACCATATATTTT. It specifies CASSYLSGNTIYF.